This paragraph covers one T cell receptor (beta chain) sequence. Its antigen is unidentified. This record belongs to a study of regulatory T cells in long-lasting Graves disease. For TCR beta, libraries came from iRepertoire HTBI primers and Arm-PCR of CDR3 regions. TCRdb reanalysed the multiplex PCR reads using MiXCR and keeps one entry per CDR3 protein. The sample consists of some 440,000 distinct CDR3 sequences, less than 25% of them appearing once. The time point denotes: persistent/refractory GD, antithyroid drugs over 5 years with positive TRAb. The TCR library was made from RNA extracted from PBMCs. Overall study results and limits: When disease was persistent, TRBV28, TRBJ1-2 and TRBJ2-5 were the favored segments.

The CDR3 runs to 16 residues. Trimming pared 0 bases from V and 0 bases from J, leaving 9 bases between. Germline values: CDR1 LNHNV, CDR2 YYDKDF (reference sequence). The origin of this receptor is a female donor with Graves disease. Here the sequenced sample was peripheral blood mononuclear cells (PBMCs), taken when the disease was refractory, from a patient treated with antithyroid drugs. The chain couples TRBV15 to TRBJ1-3, with no clear D. The CDR3 protein is CATSREGFGSGNTIYF. The CDR3 DNA reads as TGTGCCACCAGCAGAGAGGGCTTCGGCTCTGGAAACACCATATATTTT.